The 15 T cell receptor beta chains below all came from one sample that was sequenced in a study of metastatic and nonmetastatic thyroid tumors (dated by TCRdb to 2020 to 2022). Receptor libraries were prepared by PCR. TCRdb lists the instrument as Illumina HiSeq 4000. TCRdb trimmed public reads at Q25 via fastp, called clones via MiXCR and kept in-frame beta chains. The sample data list 20,000 to 25,000 clones, and around a sixth of these were observed just once. Under 20% of the sample is taken by the ten largest. No treatment had been received by any patient before thyroid surgery. Sequencing was carried out using blood. Receptor source: a female donor with papillary thyroid cancer or a benign thyroid nodule (not recorded which). Some clones in this sample may be carry-over from other donors' samples.

The CDR3 DNA is TGTGCCAGCAGCTCAAGACTAGCGGGGTCAGGTGGTGAGCAGTTCTTC. This translates into CASSSRLAGSGGEQFF. The V call is TRBV4-2, the J call TRBJ2-1; 11 bases fit TRBD2. This CDR3 contains 16 residues. In germline, CDR1 is LGHNA, CDR2 YNFKEQ. Trimming removed 5 bases from V and 9 bases from J; junction bases left unmatched: 12.

This clone was detected ten times or more. This chain links TRBV20-1 with TRBJ1-4; D not certain. The ends were cut back, 6 bases at V and 7 bases at J, with 18 bases in the middle. Per the germline V gene, CDR1 is DFQATT and CDR2 is SNEGSKA (reference sequence). CDR3 length: 14 amino acids. The CDR3 DNA is TGCAGTGCAACCGTTCGGACTGCCGGTGAAAAACTGTTTTTT. Amino acid sequence: CSATVRTAGEKLFF.

The chain is built from TRBV6-1 and TRBJ1-5; tentatively, D is TRBD1 (5 bases). CDR1 and CDR2 (germline): MNHNS, SASEGT. The CDR3 loop spans 16 amino acids. V lost 5 bases and J lost 4, with 18 bases in between. CDR3 region: CASSLRGPQANQPQHF. The CDR3 coding sequence is TGTGCCAGCAGTCTTCGGGGACCTCAGGCGAATCAGCCCCAGCATTTT.

This clone was detected ten times or more. The chain recombines TRBV10-3 with TRBJ1-4; tentative D call: TRBD1 (5 bases). The CDR3 totals 13 residues. Deletions cut 3 bases from V and 7 bases from J, with 9 bases between. Germline assignment: CDR1 ENHRY and CDR2 SYGVKD. CDR3 sequence (DNA): TGTGCCATCAGTGACCGGGGGGGTGAAAAACTGTTTTTT. Protein sequence: CAISDRGGEKLFF.

By share, this clone counts as medium-sized. The V call is TRBV12-3 or TRBV12-4, the J call TRBJ1-1; D is undetermined. The CDR3 sequence is 13 residues long. Between the trimmed V and J ends, which lost 3 bases and 2 bases, there was a span of 7 bases. The CDR3 region has the DNA TGTGCCAGCAGTTTGTCTAGAAACACTGAAGCTTTCTTT. Protein sequence: CASSLSRNTEAFF.

This clone is medium-sized. The chain carries TRBV6-5 and TRBJ2-7, with D possibly being TRBD1 (6 bases). This CDR3 contains 13 residues. Germline-derived CDR1 and CDR2 are MNHEY and SVGAGI. V was cut by 2 bases and J by 6 bases, with 11 bases left in between. In DNA, the CDR3 is TGTGCCAGCAGTTACAATCAGGGGAGCGAGCAGTACTTC. It specifies CASSYNQGSEQYF.

V usage is TRBV20-1 and J usage is TRBJ2-7; TRBD2 agrees at 7 bases. Losses at the gene ends were 4 bases for V and 2 bases for J; bases not matched to a gene: 11. CDR1 DFQATT and CDR2 SNEGSKA come from the germline V gene (reference sequence). This CDR3 spans 15 amino acids. This CDR3 is CSATDPGGLAYEQYF. The CDR3 DNA sequence: TGCAGTGCTACGGATCCGGGGGGACTTGCCTACGAGCAGTACTTC.

V gene TRBV11-2 combines with J gene TRBJ2-7; D may match TRBD1 or TRBD2 (5 bases each). The CDR3 runs 14 residues. Between the trimmed V and J ends, which lost 5 bases and 3 bases, there was a span of 14 bases. Germline loops: CDR1 SGHAT, CDR2 FQNNGV. The CDR3 here is CASSEGRGYYEQYF. CDR3 nucleotides: TGTGCCAGCAGCGAGGGTAGGGGCTACTACGAGCAGTACTTC.

Ten or more counts support this clone. The chain carries TRBV6-4 and TRBJ1-2, with no clear D. The germline V gene encodes CDR1 MRHNA and CDR2 SNTAGT. Trimming left V 6 bases short and J 2 bases short, with 16 bases between. This CDR3 spans 15 amino acids. Here the CDR3 DNA reads TGTGCCAGCAGCCCAAAGCCGGGCGAGAACTATGGCTACACCTTC. Its translation is CASSPKPGENYGYTF.

This clone was detected ten times or more. The J gene is TRBJ2-6, the V gene TRBV7-9; D ambiguous. The germline V gene has CDR1 SEHNR and CDR2 FQNEAQ (reference sequence). The CDR3 contains 16 residues. Trimming stripped 5 bases from V and 0 bases from J, with 11 bases between. As DNA, the CDR3 is TGTGCCAGCAGCGCGACATGGGGCTCTGGGGCCAACGTCCTGACTTTC. It is translated as CASSATWGSGANVLTF. Full variable domain (rest looked up from reference TRBV7-9 and TRBJ2-6): DTGVSQNPRHKITKRGQNVTFRCDPISEHNRLYWYRQTLGQGPEFLTYFQNEAQLEKSRLLSDRFSAERPKGSFSTLEIQRTEQGDSAMYLCASSATWGSGANVLTFGAGSRLTVL.

This clone was detected many times. The V gene is TRBV19, the J gene TRBJ2-5; D is unresolved. V lost 5 bases and J lost 5, with 12 bases in between. Germline loops: CDR1 LNHDA, CDR2 SQIVND (reference sequence). The CDR3 extends over 13 amino acids. CDR3 loop: CASSRTNVETQYF. In nucleotides, the CDR3 is TGTGCCAGTAGTCGGACCAACGTCGAGACCCAGTACTTC.

This clone was counted many times. The identical CDR3 is also encoded by other nucleotide sequences in the sample. This sequence joins TRBV3-1 and TRBJ1-2; D is uncertain. There are 13 residues in the CDR3. Germline V gene data show CDR1 as LGHDT and CDR2 as YNNKEL (reference sequence). Trimming pared 4 bases from V and 5 bases from J, leaving 11 bases between. CDR3 nucleotide sequence: TGTGCCAGCAGCCCGGAACAAGGGTATGGCTACACCTTC. Protein: CASSPEQGYGYTF.

The DNA of the CDR3 is TGTGCCAGCAGCCAGGACAATCGGCAGTACTTC. Translating it yields CASSQDNRQYF. This rearrangement joins TRBV3-1 to TRBJ2-7, with D maybe TRBD1 (5 bases). The CDR3 is made up of 11 amino acids. Germline CDR1 is LGHDT and CDR2 is YNNKEL (reference sequence). Trimming cost V 3 bases and J 9 bases, with 9 bases left between them.

This clone was seen at least ten times. A read error is possible here, since a much larger clone lies one base away. The rearrangement uses TRBV7-9 and TRBJ2-6; 8 nucleotides match TRBD1. The CDR3 is 15 residues long. Germline values: CDR1 SEHNR, CDR2 FQNEAQ (reference sequence). The CDR3 sequence is CASGLQGAGANVLTF. Here the CDR3 DNA reads TGTGCCAGCGGCTTACAGGGGGCTGGGGCCAACGTCCTGACTTTC.

The chain carries TRBV4-2 and TRBJ2-1; 13 bases match TRBD2. Trimming removed 0 bases from V and 8 bases from J; junction bases left unmatched: 13. From germline, CDR1 is LGHNA and CDR2 YNFKEQ. This CDR3 spans 19 amino acids. The CDR3 sequence is CASSQEPWTSGRLWYEQFF. As DNA, the CDR3 is TGTGCCAGCAGCCAAGAGCCCTGGACTAGCGGGAGACTTTGGTATGAGCAGTTCTTC.